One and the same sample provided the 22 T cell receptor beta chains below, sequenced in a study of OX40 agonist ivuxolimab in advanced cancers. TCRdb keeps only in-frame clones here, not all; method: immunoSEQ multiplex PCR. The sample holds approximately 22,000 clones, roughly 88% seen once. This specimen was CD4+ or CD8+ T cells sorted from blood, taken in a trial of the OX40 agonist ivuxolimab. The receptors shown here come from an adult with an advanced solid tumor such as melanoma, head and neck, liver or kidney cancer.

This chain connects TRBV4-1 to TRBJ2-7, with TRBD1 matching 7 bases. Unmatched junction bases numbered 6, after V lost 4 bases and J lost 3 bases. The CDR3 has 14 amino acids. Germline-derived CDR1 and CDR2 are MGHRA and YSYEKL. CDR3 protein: CASSPWDSLYEQYF. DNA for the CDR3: TGCGCCAGCAGCCCGTGGGACAGCCTCTACGAGCAGTACTTC.

The CDR3 protein is CASVLGGRLGTEAFF. Written as DNA, the CDR3 is TGTGCCAGCGTGTTAGGGGGTCGTTTAGGCACTGAAGCTTTCTTT. V gene TRBV2 combines with J gene TRBJ1-1, with a weak D call TRBD1 (6 bases). The CDR3 has 15 residues. CDR1 SNHLY and CDR2 FYNNEI come from the germline V gene. The V end was cut by 8 bases, the J end by 4 bases, with 20 bases between.

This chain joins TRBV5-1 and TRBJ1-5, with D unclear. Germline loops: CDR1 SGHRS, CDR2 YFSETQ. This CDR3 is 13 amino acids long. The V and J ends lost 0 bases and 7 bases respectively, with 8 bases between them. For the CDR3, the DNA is TGCGCCAGCAGCTTGGACTCACGGCAGCCCCAGCATTTT. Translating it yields CASSLDSRQPQHF.

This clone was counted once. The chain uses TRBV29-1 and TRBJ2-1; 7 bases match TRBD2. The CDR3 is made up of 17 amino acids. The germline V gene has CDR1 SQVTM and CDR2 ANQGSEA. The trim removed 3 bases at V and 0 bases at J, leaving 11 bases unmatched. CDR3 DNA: TGCAGCGTTGAGTTCTGGATCGCGGGAGTCTCCTACAATGAGCAGTTCTTC. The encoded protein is CSVEFWIAGVSYNEQFF.

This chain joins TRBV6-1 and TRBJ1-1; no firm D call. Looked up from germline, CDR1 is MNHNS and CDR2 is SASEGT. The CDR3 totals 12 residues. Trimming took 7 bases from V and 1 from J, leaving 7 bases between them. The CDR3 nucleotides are TGTGCCAGCACTACGGGGAACACTGAAGCTTTCTTT. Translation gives CASTTGNTEAFF.

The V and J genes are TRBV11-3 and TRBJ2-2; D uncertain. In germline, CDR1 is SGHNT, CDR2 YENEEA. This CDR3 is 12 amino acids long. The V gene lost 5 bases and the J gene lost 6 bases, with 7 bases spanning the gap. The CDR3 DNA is TGTGCCAGCAGCATCGGCGCCGGGGAGCTGTTTTTT. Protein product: CASSIGAGELFF.

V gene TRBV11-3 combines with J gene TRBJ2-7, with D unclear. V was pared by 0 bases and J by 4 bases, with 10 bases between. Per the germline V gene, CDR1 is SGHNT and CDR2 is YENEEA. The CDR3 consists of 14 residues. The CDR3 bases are TGTGCCAGCAGCTTAGACGATCCCCAGTACGAGCAGTACTTC. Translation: CASSLDDPQYEQYF.

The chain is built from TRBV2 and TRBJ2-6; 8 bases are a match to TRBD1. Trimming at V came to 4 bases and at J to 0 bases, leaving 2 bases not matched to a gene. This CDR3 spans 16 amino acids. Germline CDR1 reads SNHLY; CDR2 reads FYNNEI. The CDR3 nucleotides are TGTGCCAGCAGTGGGGACAGGAGCTCTGGGGCCAACGTCCTGACTTTC. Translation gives CASSGDRSSGANVLTF.

The CDR3 DNA follows: TGTGCCAGCAGCACAAGGACTAGCGCCTCCTACGAGCAGTACTTC. Its protein product is CASSTRTSASYEQYF. The chain couples TRBV7-9 to TRBJ2-7; 9 bases are shared with TRBD2. This CDR3 has 15 residues. Germline CDR1 and CDR2: SEHNR and FQNEAQ (reference sequence). Trimming removed 5 bases from V and 0 bases from J; junction bases left unmatched: 5. The whole variable domain, filled in from reference TRBV7-9 and TRBJ2-7, reads DTGVSQNPRHKITKRGQNVTFRCDPISEHNRLYWYRQTLGQGPEFLTYFQNEAQLEKSRLLSDRFSAERPKGSFSTLEIQRTEQGDSAMYLCASSTRTSASYEQYFGPGTRLTVT.

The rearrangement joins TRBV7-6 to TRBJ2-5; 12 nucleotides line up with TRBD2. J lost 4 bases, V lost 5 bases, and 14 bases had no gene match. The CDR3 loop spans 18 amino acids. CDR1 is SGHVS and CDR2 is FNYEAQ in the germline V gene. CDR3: CASSARGLAGGSPETQYF. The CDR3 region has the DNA TGTGCCAGCAGCGCAAGAGGGCTAGCGGGAGGGTCCCCAGAGACCCAGTACTTC.

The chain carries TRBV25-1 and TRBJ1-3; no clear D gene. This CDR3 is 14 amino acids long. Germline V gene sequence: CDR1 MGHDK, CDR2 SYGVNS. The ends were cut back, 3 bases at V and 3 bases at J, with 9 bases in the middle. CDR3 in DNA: TGTGCCAGCAGTGACTACGGCGGTGGAAACACCATATATTTT. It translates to CASSDYGGGNTIYF.

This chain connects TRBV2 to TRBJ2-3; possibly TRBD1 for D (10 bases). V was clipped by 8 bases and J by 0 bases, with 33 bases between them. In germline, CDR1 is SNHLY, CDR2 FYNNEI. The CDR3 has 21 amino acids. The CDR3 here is CASPGATDRGPTSGSTDTQYF. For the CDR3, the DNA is TGTGCCAGCCCTGGGGCGACCGACAGGGGGCCCACTAGCGGGAGCACAGATACGCAGTATTTT.

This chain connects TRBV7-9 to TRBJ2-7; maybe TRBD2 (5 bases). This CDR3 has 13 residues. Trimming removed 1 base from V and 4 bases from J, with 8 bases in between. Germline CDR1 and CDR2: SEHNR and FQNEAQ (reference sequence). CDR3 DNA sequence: TGTGCCAGCAGCTTAGGAGGGAAATACGAGCAGTACTTC. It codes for CASSLGGKYEQYF.

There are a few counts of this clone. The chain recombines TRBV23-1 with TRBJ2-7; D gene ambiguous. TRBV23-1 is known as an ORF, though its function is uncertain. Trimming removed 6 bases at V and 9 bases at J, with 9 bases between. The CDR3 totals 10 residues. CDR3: CASRPKGQYF. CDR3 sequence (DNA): TGCGCCAGCAGGCCTAAAGGGCAGTACTTC.

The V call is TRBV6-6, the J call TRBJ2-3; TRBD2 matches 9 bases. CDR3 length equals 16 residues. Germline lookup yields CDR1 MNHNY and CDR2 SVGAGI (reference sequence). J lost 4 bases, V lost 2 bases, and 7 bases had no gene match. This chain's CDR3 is CASSYPSLAGPDTQYF. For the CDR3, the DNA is TGTGCCAGCAGTTACCCCAGTCTAGCGGGACCAGATACGCAGTATTTT.

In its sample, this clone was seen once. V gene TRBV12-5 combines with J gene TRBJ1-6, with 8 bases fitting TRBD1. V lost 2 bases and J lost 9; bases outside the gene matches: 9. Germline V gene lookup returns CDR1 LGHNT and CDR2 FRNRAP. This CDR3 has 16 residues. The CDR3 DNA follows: TGTGCTAGTGGTTTGCTACCCACAGGGGGTGCTTCACCCCTCCACTTT. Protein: CASGLLPTGGASPLHF.

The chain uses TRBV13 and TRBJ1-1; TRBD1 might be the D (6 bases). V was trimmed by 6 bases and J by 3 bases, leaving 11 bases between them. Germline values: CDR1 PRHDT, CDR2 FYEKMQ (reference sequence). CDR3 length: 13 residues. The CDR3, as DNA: TGTGCCAGCAGTAGAGGGGGACACACTGAAGCTTTCTTT. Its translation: CASSRGGHTEAFF.

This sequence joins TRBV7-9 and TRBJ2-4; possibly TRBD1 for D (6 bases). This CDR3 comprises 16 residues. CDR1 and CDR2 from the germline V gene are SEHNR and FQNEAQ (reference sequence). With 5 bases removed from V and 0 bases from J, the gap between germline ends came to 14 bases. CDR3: CASSPPDRLAKNIQYF. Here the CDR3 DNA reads TGTGCCAGCAGCCCGCCGGACAGACTAGCCAAAAACATTCAGTACTTC.

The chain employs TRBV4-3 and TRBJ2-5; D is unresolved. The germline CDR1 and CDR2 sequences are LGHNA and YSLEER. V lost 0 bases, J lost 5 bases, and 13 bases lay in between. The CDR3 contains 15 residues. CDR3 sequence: CASSQDGSAVETQYF. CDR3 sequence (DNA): TGCGCCAGCAGCCAAGATGGATCCGCCGTCGAGACCCAGTACTTC.

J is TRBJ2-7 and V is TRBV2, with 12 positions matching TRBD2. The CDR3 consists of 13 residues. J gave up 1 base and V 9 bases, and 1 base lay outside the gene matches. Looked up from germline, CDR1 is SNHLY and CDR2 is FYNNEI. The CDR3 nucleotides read TGTGCCAGAGGACTAGCGGGGTCCTACGAGCAGTACTTC. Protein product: CARGLAGSYEQYF.

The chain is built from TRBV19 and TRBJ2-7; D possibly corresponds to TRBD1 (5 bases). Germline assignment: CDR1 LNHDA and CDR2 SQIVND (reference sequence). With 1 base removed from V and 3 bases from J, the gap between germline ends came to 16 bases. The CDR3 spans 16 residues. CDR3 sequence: CASSIGLRGPGYEQYF. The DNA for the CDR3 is TGTGCCAGTAGTATAGGTTTAAGGGGTCCTGGCTACGAGCAGTACTTC.

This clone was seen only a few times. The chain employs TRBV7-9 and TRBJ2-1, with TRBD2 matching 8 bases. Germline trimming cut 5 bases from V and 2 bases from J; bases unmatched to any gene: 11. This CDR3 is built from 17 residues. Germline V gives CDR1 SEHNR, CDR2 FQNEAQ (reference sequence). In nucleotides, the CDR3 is TGTGCCAGCAGCATAGATAGCGGGGCTGGCACCTACAATGAGCAGTTCTTC. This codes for CASSIDSGAGTYNEQFF.